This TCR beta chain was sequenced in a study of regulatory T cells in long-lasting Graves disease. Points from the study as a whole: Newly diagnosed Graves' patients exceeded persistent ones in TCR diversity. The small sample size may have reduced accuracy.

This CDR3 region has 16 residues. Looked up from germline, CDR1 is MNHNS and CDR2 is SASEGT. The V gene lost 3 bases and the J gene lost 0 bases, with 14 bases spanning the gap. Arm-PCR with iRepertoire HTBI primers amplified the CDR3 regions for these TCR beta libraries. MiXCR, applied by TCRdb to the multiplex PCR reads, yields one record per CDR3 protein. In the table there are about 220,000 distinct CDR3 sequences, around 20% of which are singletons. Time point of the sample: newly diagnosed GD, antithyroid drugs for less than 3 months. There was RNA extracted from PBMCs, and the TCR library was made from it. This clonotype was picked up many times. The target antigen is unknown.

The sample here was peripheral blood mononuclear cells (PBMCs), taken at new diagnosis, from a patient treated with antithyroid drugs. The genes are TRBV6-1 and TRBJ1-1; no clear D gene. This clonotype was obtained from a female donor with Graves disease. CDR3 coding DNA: TGTGCCAGCAGTGAGTTTGCAGCAGGCATGAACACTGAAGCTTTCTTT. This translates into CASSEFAAGMNTEAFF.